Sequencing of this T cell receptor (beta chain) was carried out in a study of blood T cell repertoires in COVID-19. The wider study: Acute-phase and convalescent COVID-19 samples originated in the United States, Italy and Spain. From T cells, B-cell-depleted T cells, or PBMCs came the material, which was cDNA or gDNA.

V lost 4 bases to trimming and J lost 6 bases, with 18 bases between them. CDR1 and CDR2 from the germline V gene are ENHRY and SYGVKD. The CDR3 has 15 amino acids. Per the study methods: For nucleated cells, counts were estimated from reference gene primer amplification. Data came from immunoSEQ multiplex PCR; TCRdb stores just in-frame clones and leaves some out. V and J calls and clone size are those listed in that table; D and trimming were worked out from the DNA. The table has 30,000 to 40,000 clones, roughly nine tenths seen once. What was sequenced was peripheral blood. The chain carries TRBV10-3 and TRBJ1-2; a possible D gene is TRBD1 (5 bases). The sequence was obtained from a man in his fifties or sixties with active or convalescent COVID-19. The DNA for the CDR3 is TGTGCCATCAGTGGGCTGGGGCAGCTAAGCAATGGCTACACCTTC. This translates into CAISGLGQLSNGYTF.